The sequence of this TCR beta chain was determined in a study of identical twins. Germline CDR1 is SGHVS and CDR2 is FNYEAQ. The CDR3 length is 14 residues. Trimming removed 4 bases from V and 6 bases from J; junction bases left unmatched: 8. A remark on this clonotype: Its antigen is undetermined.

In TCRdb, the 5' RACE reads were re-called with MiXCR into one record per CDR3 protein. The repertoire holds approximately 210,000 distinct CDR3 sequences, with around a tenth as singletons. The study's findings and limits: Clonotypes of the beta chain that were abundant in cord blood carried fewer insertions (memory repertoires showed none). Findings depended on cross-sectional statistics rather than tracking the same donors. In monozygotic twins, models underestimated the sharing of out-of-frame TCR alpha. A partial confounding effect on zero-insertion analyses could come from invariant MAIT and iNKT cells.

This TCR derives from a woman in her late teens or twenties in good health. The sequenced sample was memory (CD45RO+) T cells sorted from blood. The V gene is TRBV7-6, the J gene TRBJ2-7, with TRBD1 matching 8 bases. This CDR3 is CASSSRTGTSEQYF. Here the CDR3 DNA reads TGTGCCAGCAGCTCGAGGACAGGGACTTCCGAGCAGTACTTC.